This TCR beta chain derives from a study of shared clonotypes between healthy human individuals. The V gene's germline CDR1 is MGHRA and CDR2 YSYEKL. The CDR3 loop spans 16 amino acids. With 9 bases clipped from V and 10 bases from J, the junction kept 16 bases outside the gene matches. The assay was immunoSEQ multiplex PCR, and TCRdb's table has in-frame clones only and misses some. The sample shows 2 million to 3 million clones, over 85% of them seen only once. The receptor was derived from a man aged 18-30 years in good health. Some clones in this sample may be carry-over from other donors' samples. The specimen was naive CD4+ T cells from PBMCs. Subset defined: CD45RA+ positively selected. This chain connects TRBV4-1 to TRBJ2-1, with 12 bases matching TRBD2. CDR3 DNA: TGCGCCAGTACCTCTGCTGCTAGCGGGAGGGCCAGCGAGCAGTTCTTC. It specifies CASTSAASGRASEQFF.